This TCR beta chain is drawn from a study of blood T cell repertoires in COVID-19. Study-wide context: The United States, Italy and Spain provided the acute and convalescent COVID-19 samples. In each case, the material was cDNA or gDNA derived from T cells, B-cell-depleted T cells, or PBMCs.

Original processing notes: Reference gene primer amplification gave nucleated cell count estimates. Generated by immunoSEQ multiplex PCR, the TCRdb table keeps only in-frame clones and is missing some. The DNA gave D and trimming, while V, J and clone size come from that table. The sample carries roughly 280,000 clones, roughly 85% recorded once. Per germline, CDR1 LGHDT and CDR2 YNNKEL (reference sequence). V gave up 6 bases and J gave up 5 bases, with 13 bases separating them. This CDR3 spans 14 amino acids. The V and J genes are TRBV3-1 (or the pseudogene TRBV3-2) and TRBJ2-2; possible D gene TRBD1, 7 bases. This TCR derives from a woman between 65 and 79 years old with acute or convalescent COVID-19. Sample: peripheral blood. CDR3: CASSQGGLTGELFF. The CDR3 coding sequence is TGTGCCAGCAGTCAGGGGGGCCTGACCGGGGAGCTGTTTTTT.